Presented here are 3 T cell receptor beta chains from one specimen sequenced in a study of cytomegalovirus exposure and HLA in healthy donors. The study ran its PCR with 60 Vbeta and 13 Jbeta primers. Assay: immunoSEQ multiplex PCR; the TCRdb copy retains only in-frame clones and omits some. This table holds tens of thousands of clones, 60% to 85% found once. Specimen: PBMCs. Every receptor here comes from a woman aged 40-49 years in good health and CMV-seropositive.

This chain joins TRBV20-1 and TRBJ2-7; D is perhaps TRBD2 (6 bases). CDR3 length: 11 amino acids. CDR1 and CDR2 (germline): DFQATT, SNEGSKA (reference sequence). Deletions cut 3 bases from V and 5 bases from J, with 8 bases between. Here the CDR3 reads CSASRGNEQYF. The CDR3, as DNA: TGCAGTGCTAGTCGCGGGAACGAGCAGTACTTC.

The V call is TRBV11-2, the J call TRBJ1-1, with unresolved D. The CDR3 totals 13 residues. V was clipped by 3 bases and J by 4 bases, with 9 bases between them. The germline V gene has CDR1 SGHAT and CDR2 FQNNGV. CDR3 nucleotides: TGTGCCAGCAGCTTTTCCAGTGCCACTGAAGCTTTCTTT. Amino acid sequence: CASSFSSATEAFF.

This chain uses TRBV4-2 with TRBJ2-5, with TRBD2 matching 10 bases. Trimming at V came to 3 bases and at J to 1 base, leaving 5 bases not matched to a gene. The V gene's germline CDR1 is LGHNA and CDR2 YNFKEQ. This CDR3 spans 16 amino acids. The CDR3 DNA follows: TGTGCCAGCAGCCAGGAGCGGGGGGGCCTCCAAGAGACCCAGTACTTC. This codes for CASSQERGGLQETQYF.